Listed below are T cell receptor beta chains from one sample, sequenced in a study of blood T cell repertoires in COVID-19. This table comes from immunoSEQ multiplex PCR, and its TCRdb copy is limited to in-frame clones, with some not included. Of around 250,000 clones listed, roughly nine tenths were seen once; the top ten hold 3.5% to 5.5%. The source material was peripheral blood. These receptors all stem from a woman aged 40 to 50 who had recovered from COVID-19. Both conserved end residues are trimmed from each CDR3.

CDR3: ASSFRFNEKLF
V: TRBV19

CDR3: ASSTRAEAF
V: TRBV19

CDR3: ASSLSGDRGYGYT
V: TRBV5-1

CDR3: SVGGGPNTEAF
V: TRBV29-1

CDR3: ASSLILAGGPTDTQY
V: TRBV27

CDR3: AISDKGLADLYNEQF
V: TRBV10-3

CDR3: ASSLVRAGDNEQF
V: TRBV7-8

CDR3: ATSDPGLAGPQPPDTQY
V: TRBV24-1

CDR3: ASSPGGNEQF
V: TRBV3-1/TRBV3-2

CDR3: ASSFARQGLNGYT
V: TRBV27

CDR3: ASSYGGFGTTYEQY
V: TRBV5-6

CDR3: ASGLAGGGTGELF
V: TRBV10-3

CDR3: ASSVLAGFANTGELF
V: TRBV9

CDR3: ASSPHIRHYTEAF
V: TRBV6-5

CDR3: ASSISAGTYNEQF
V: TRBV19

CDR3: ATSRRAGITGELF
V: TRBV15

CDR3: ASSAYGDQPQH
V: TRBV18

CDR3: ASSDDRLATNEKLF
V: TRBV4-1

CDR3: ATSDSRRGGLNEQF
V: TRBV24-1

CDR3: ASTGRAAHREETQY
V: TRBV2

CDR3: ASSLGQGLRSPLH
V: TRBV5-5

CDR3: ASRRGTGVNTEAF
V: TRBV2

CDR3: ASRSTSYEQY
V: TRBV6-6

CDR3: SAPQDYGYT
V: TRBV20-1

CDR3: ASTPGQGGYNEQF
V: TRBV28

CDR3: AWNQDRNYGYT
V: TRBV30

CDR3: ASSPTWTSNNEQF
V: TRBV4-3

CDR3: ASSGGLAVYNEQF
V: TRBV11-3

CDR3: ASSLRDSQATGELF
V: TRBV5-1

CDR3: ASSPNRQGATFLSPLH
V: TRBV27

CDR3: ASSQGAYGGNTIY
V: TRBV3-1/TRBV3-2

CDR3: ASSGTGGTSPLH
V: TRBV2

CDR3: ASSFSVSDTGNTIY
V: TRBV11-2

CDR3: ASSQTDRGELF
V: TRBV5-1

CDR3: ASSQLPGLQNTGELF
V: TRBV16

CDR3: ASSGQGEETQY
V: TRBV19

CDR3: ASSYSAGGLETQY
V: TRBV6-5

CDR3: ASSPPIPGQGLSALH
V: TRBV19

CDR3: ASSLVSGDGQLF
V: TRBV11-2

CDR3: ASSVNEGVPETQY
V: TRBV9

CDR3: ASSQTGSNEKLF
V: TRBV6-5

CDR3: ASSPPRVTGEETQY
V: TRBV18

CDR3: ASSAGGREETQY
V: TRBV28

CDR3: ASSRQGNYGYT
V: TRBV19

CDR3: ASSPGGGAGQETQY
V: TRBV7-7

CDR3: SASKFQGTEAF
V: TRBV20-1

CDR3: ASSIGGGGLAF
V: TRBV19

CDR3: ASSNLAGAFTDTQY
V: TRBV9

CDR3: ASSVDLAGSYNEQF
V: TRBV5-4

CDR3: ASRPGQGVQNYGYT
V: TRBV27

CDR3: ASSLNQGGAYNEQF
V: TRBV7-3

CDR3: ASSPSGTGTYGYT
V: TRBV4-3

CDR3: AISTSGGDTDTQY
V: TRBV10-3